This T cell receptor (beta chain) was recorded in a study of T cells in Graves' hyperthyroidism and ophthalmopathy. CDR1 is SGHRS and CDR2 is YFSETQ in the germline V gene. The V gene lost 1 base and the J gene lost 3 bases, with 7 bases spanning the gap. The CDR3 runs 13 residues. In its sample, this clonotype was seen a few times. Amplification targeted TCR beta CDR3 regions from RNA transcripts. Researchers ran a first-round RT-PCR on the TCR CDR3 using the HTBI primer set. TCRdb processed the multiplex PCR reads anew with MiXCR; each CDR3 protein has one entry. The profile covers 300,000 to 400,000 distinct CDR3 sequences, with around 15% appearing a single time and about 19% taken by the ten largest.

The clonotype was recovered from a woman aged 25 to 39 with Graves' ophthalmopathy. The rearrangement joins TRBV5-1 to TRBJ1-2; no firm D call. The specimen was blood. The CDR3 DNA sequence: TGCGCCAGCAGCTTGAAGGTTGACTATGGCTACACCTTC. This gives the protein CASSLKVDYGYTF.